This passage covers 20 T cell receptor beta chains from one sample sequenced in a study of Graves' ophthalmopathy and Graves' hyperthyroidism. The sequenced template was RNA, covering the TCR beta CDR3 region. HTBI-primed RT-PCR formed the first round, and a multiplex PCR formed the second. TCRdb independently ran MiXCR on the multiplex PCR reads; one entry per CDR3 protein. The table shows 650,000 to 900,000 distinct CDR3 sequences, with 40% occurring only once. What was sequenced was peripheral blood. Every receptor here comes from an adult man with Graves' ophthalmopathy.

The V call is TRBV10-2, the J call TRBJ1-1, with 9 nucleotides matching TRBD1. Germline CDR1 WSHSY, CDR2 SAAADI. Losses at the gene ends were 4 bases for V and 1 base for J; bases not matched to a gene: 4. This CDR3 contains 15 residues. CDR3 bases: TGCGCCAGCAGTGTATGGGGACAGGGGAACACTGAAGCTTTCTTT. It specifies CASSVWGQGNTEAFF.

This clonotype was counted at least ten times. The J gene is TRBJ2-7, the V gene TRBV7-9, with unresolved D. Germline values: CDR1 SEHNR, CDR2 FQNEAQ (reference sequence). The V end was cut by 5 bases, the J end by 0 bases, with 8 bases between. CDR3 size: 13 residues. As DNA, the CDR3 is TGTGCCAGCAGCCCGACAAACTCCTACGAGCAGTACTTC. It specifies CASSPTNSYEQYF.

This clonotype was recorded many times. The rearrangement links TRBV29-1 to TRBJ1-1, with TRBD1 identical over 8 bases. Germline V gene lookup returns CDR1 SQVTM and CDR2 ANQGSEA. The CDR3 is 14 residues long. After removal of 7 bases from V and 0 bases from J, the junction contained 7 bases not matched to a gene. The CDR3 reads CSGKQQGVNTEAFF. CDR3 DNA: TGCAGCGGGAAACAACAGGGGGTGAACACTGAAGCTTTCTTT.

This clonotype was found many times. The CDR3 nucleotides are TGCAGCGTGGGGACAGGGCGTACCTACGAGCAGTACTTC. Its protein is CSVGTGRTYEQYF. The chain joins TRBV29-1 to TRBJ2-7; TRBD1 aligns across 9 bases. The V gene's germline CDR1 is SQVTM and CDR2 ANQGSEA. This CDR3 has 13 residues. The ends lost 6 bases at V and 2 bases at J; junction bases unmatched: 5.

The rearrangement links TRBV2 to TRBJ2-3; TRBD1 is a possible D gene (5 bases). The V gene's germline CDR1 is SNHLY and CDR2 FYNNEI. The CDR3 covers 15 residues. V lost 1 base and J 5 bases, leaving 13 bases between the germline ends. Here the CDR3 reads CASSEGGAGRDTQYF. In DNA, the CDR3 is TGTGCCAGCAGTGAAGGGGGCGCAGGAAGAGATACGCAGTATTTT.

This clonotype has ten or more counts. The CDR3 DNA reads as TGTGCCATCAGTGAGTCGAGGTCACAGGGCAACCACGAGCAGTACTTC. Its protein is CAISESRSQGNHEQYF. The genes are TRBV10-3 and TRBJ2-7; perhaps TRBD1 as D (6 bases). Trimming took 0 bases from V and 5 from J, leaving 17 bases between them. CDR3 length equals 16 residues. Per germline, CDR1 ENHRY and CDR2 SYGVKD.

This clonotype showed up many times. This rearrangement joins TRBV12-3 or TRBV12-4 to TRBJ1-2, with 7 positions matching TRBD1. CDR3 size: 14 residues. V dropped 4 bases and J dropped 3; count of bases not matched to a gene: 5. CDR3 nucleotides: TGTGCCAGCAGTTCCAGACAGGGATACTATGGCTACACCTTC. It codes for CASSSRQGYYGYTF.

This chain links TRBV2 with TRBJ2-2; TRBD2 might be the D (6 bases). From germline, CDR1 is SNHLY and CDR2 FYNNEI. V shed 3 bases and J shed 0 bases, with 14 bases lying between them. CDR3 length: 17 amino acids. The CDR3 coding sequence is TGTGCCAGCAGTGACTCGGGTAGCGGCCCGAACACCGGGGAGCTGTTTTTT. It translates to CASSDSGSGPNTGELFF.

V usage is TRBV6-6 and J usage is TRBJ2-7, with D uncertain. Trimming removed 7 bases from V and 2 bases from J, with 12 bases in between. This CDR3 is 13 amino acids long. Germline V lookup: CDR1 MNHNY, CDR2 SVGAGI (reference sequence). The CDR3 nucleotides read TGTGCCAGCAATTCAGCGATGGCCTACGAGCAGTACTTC. Translated, it gives CASNSAMAYEQYF.

This clonotype was counted ten times or more. The junction departs from the called germline gene at one end, perhaps through a read error. The CDR3 DNA is TGTGCCAGCAGTGAACAGGACTACGAGCAGTACTTC. Its protein is CASSEQDYEQYF. This chain links TRBV10-3 with TRBJ2-7; D perhaps matches TRBD1 (5 bases). Germline loops: CDR1 ENHRY, CDR2 SYGVKD. CDR3 length equals 12 residues.

Turning to this clonotype: Since the CDR3 does not end with the conserved phenylalanine or tryptophan, this likely comes from a read error. It is unclear where the CDR3 begins or ends on the DNA, so no DNA is shown, and the CDR3 is as TCRdb lists it. This chain joins TRBV29-1 and TRBJ1-1. CDR1 is SQVTM, CDR2 ANQGSEA, per germline. The CDR3 extends over 10 residues, inclusive of both ends. The CDR3 protein is CSVGAGDSSS.

This clonotype was picked up a small number of times. The V and J genes are TRBV9 and TRBJ1-3; the D is unclear. Germline V gives CDR1 SGDLS, CDR2 YYNGEE. V lost 4 bases and J lost 1, with 15 bases in between. CDR3 length: 16 amino acids. The chain's CDR3 is CASSSPSQVSGNTIYF. CDR3 bases: TGTGCCAGCAGCTCCCCATCGCAGGTATCTGGAAACACCATATATTTT.

The chain has TRBV7-9 and TRBJ2-2; the match to TRBD2 covers 10 bases. Trimming at V came to 5 bases and at J to 7 bases, leaving 13 bases not matched to a gene. This CDR3 has 17 amino acids. Germline V gene data show CDR1 as SEHNR and CDR2 as FQNEAQ (reference sequence). CDR3: CASSPAASGRGGGELFF. The CDR3 DNA reads TGTGCCAGCAGCCCGGCGGCTAGCGGGAGAGGTGGCGGGGAGCTGTTTTTT.

The gene calls are TRBV10-3 and TRBJ2-5; tentatively, D is TRBD2 (5 bases). Per the germline V gene, CDR1 is ENHRY and CDR2 is SYGVKD. V dropped 10 bases and J dropped 5 bases, with 26 bases sitting between them. The CDR3 consists of 16 residues. CDR3 loop: CASSRGLFGVGETQYF. The CDR3 DNA reads as TGTGCCAGCAGCAGAGGATTGTTCGGGGTGGGGGAGACCCAGTACTTC.

At least ten counts were recorded for this clonotype. The chain carries TRBV7-8 and TRBJ1-1, with TRBD1 matching 7 bases. V trimming: 4 bases; J trimming: 8 bases; junction bases outside the gene matches: 7. CDR3 length: 13 amino acids. Germline loops: CDR1 SGHVS, CDR2 FQNEAQ. The CDR3 is CASSWGQTAEAFF. CDR3 DNA sequence: TGTGCCAGCAGCTGGGGACAGACGGCGGAAGCTTTCTTT.

The chain carries TRBV24-1 and TRBJ1-5; D ambiguous. V lost 11 bases, J lost 0 bases, and 10 bases lay in between. Per the germline V gene, CDR1 is KGHDR and CDR2 is SFDVKD. CDR3 length: 13 residues. CDR3 in DNA: TGTGCCAGCGGTATGGCTAGCAATCAGCCCCAGCATTTT. The encoded protein is CASGMASNQPQHF.

This chain links TRBV10-3 with TRBJ1-2; 7 nucleotides align to TRBD1. The V gene end was trimmed by 2 bases and the J gene end by 0 bases; junction bases not matched to a gene: 3. CDR3 length equals 15 residues. Germline values: CDR1 ENHRY, CDR2 SYGVKD. The chain's CDR3 is CAISETGTANYGYTF. The CDR3 region has the DNA TGTGCCATCAGTGAGACCGGGACAGCTAACTATGGCTACACCTTC.

This clonotype was found many times. The genes are TRBV2 and TRBJ2-7; D unclear. Deletions cut 11 bases from V and 0 bases from J, with 11 bases between. Germline CDR1 reads SNHLY; CDR2 reads FYNNEI. The CDR3 extends over 12 amino acids. The DNA for the CDR3 is TGTGCCTCCCAGAGGAACTCCTACGAGCAGTACTTC. Protein product: CASQRNSYEQYF.

In its sample, this clonotype was seen a few times. The chain carries TRBV20-1 and TRBJ1-5; D is perhaps TRBD1 (6 bases). The germline gives CDR1 DFQATT, CDR2 SNEGSKA (reference sequence). The CDR3 length is 13 residues. Trimming took 3 bases from V and 6 from J, leaving 12 bases between them. The CDR3 loop reads CSASRGSGQPQHF. The CDR3 DNA is TGCAGTGCTAGCAGGGGTTCTGGTCAGCCCCAGCATTTT.

Remarks on this clonotype: One base away lies a much larger clone, so this may be a sequencing read error. V gene TRBV15 combines with J gene TRBJ1-5; D is unclear. Trimming removed 5 bases at V and 4 bases at J, with 21 bases between. The CDR3 loop spans 17 amino acids. The germline gives CDR1 LNHNV, CDR2 YYDKDF (reference sequence). CDR3 sequence reads: CATSGGRRPVKNQPQHF. Here the CDR3 DNA reads TGTGCCACCAGCGGAGGGCGCCGTCCGGTGAAAAATCAGCCCCAGCATTTT.